These 25 T cell receptor beta chains share one sample of origin, sequenced in a study of T cell responses to AZD1222 COVID-19 vaccine. TCRdb's table, derived via immunoSEQ multiplex PCR, lists solely in-frame clones and lacks some. The repertoire consists of 95,000 to 130,000 clones, with around nine tenths occurring once and the leading ten covering about 8.8%. Specimen: peripheral blood, collected on day 0 of AZD1222 vaccination. The receptor source for this set is an adult in good health.

The V call is TRBV14, the J call TRBJ2-3; no clear D gene. CDR3 length: 14 residues. CDR1 and CDR2 (germline): SGHDN, FVKESK. V was shortened by 0 bases and J by 15 bases, with 19 bases between the two germline ends. The CDR3 is CASSQDSLVGTPYF. The CDR3, as DNA: TGTGCCAGCAGCCAAGACTCCTTAGTCGGTACGCCCTATTTT. Combining the CDR3 with reference TRBV14 and TRBJ2-3 gives the whole variable domain EAGVTQFPSHSVIEKGQTVTLRCDPISGHDNLYWYRRVMGKEIKFLLHFVKESKQDESGMPNNRFLAERTGGTYSTLKVQPAELEDSGVYFCASSQDSLVGTPYFGPGTRLTVL.

This clone has a handful of counts. In DNA, the CDR3 is TGTGCCAGCAGTTTCCTCCTGGGCTCCTATGGCTACACCTTC. This encodes CASSFLLGSYGYTF. The rearrangement uses TRBV27 and TRBJ1-2, with unresolved D. The V end lost 3 bases, the J end lost 4 bases, and 12 bases lay between the germline ends. CDR1 MNHEY and CDR2 SMNVEV come from the germline V gene (reference sequence). The CDR3 loop spans 14 amino acids.

The chain employs TRBV18 and TRBJ2-7, with D possibly being TRBD1 (5 bases). CDR1 is KGHSH and CDR2 is LQKENI in the germline V gene. The germline V and J ends were trimmed by 0 bases and 2 bases, with 11 bases remaining between them. The CDR3 extends over 15 amino acids. The CDR3 DNA is TGTGCCAGCTCACCACCCGCTGGGGCCGCCTACGAGCAGTACTTC. This gives the protein CASSPPAGAAYEQYF.

This chain links TRBV4-1 with TRBJ2-5; the match to TRBD2 covers 7 bases. J lost 2 bases, V lost 3 bases, and 9 bases had no gene match. Germline assignment: CDR1 MGHRA and CDR2 YSYEKL. This CDR3 is built from 16 residues. The CDR3, as DNA: TGCGCCAGCAGCCAGGTTGCTCTAGCGGAACAAGAGACCCAGTACTTC. Translated: CASSQVALAEQETQYF.

The V gene is TRBV4-3, the J gene TRBJ1-3, with no clear D. With 2 bases removed from V and 0 bases from J, the gap between germline ends came to 11 bases. This CDR3 is built from 16 residues. Germline V gene data show CDR1 as LGHNA and CDR2 as YSLEER. CDR3 sequence: CASSQHYRNSGNTIYF. The CDR3 DNA reads as TGCGCCAGCAGCCAACATTATCGGAACTCTGGAAACACCATATATTTT.

The J gene is TRBJ1-2, the V gene TRBV5-1; TRBD1 matches at 11 bases. The germline CDR1 and CDR2 sequences are SGHRS and YFSETQ. Unmatched junction bases numbered 7, after V lost 4 bases and J lost 2 bases. This CDR3 is 16 amino acids long. The CDR3 DNA sequence: TGCGCCAGCAGCCCCCGGACAGGGGGCGAGAACTATGGCTACACCTTC. This encodes CASSPRTGGENYGYTF.

The V gene is TRBV11-1, the J gene TRBJ1-2; D possibly corresponds to TRBD1 (6 bases). With 5 bases removed from V and 2 bases from J, the gap between germline ends came to 9 bases. This CDR3 has 13 residues. Germline assignment: CDR1 SGHAT and CDR2 FQDESV (reference sequence). The CDR3 protein is CASSTGFNYGYTF. Here the CDR3 DNA reads TGTGCCAGCAGCACAGGGTTCAACTATGGCTACACCTTC.

The gene calls are TRBV28 and TRBJ1-5; the D gene is possibly TRBD1 (6 bases). The germline V and J ends were trimmed by 1 base and 11 bases, with 18 bases remaining between them. CDR3 length: 15 residues. In germline, CDR1 is MDHEN, CDR2 SYDVKM. DNA of the CDR3: TGTGCCAGCAGTTTATCCGTAGGGGGGGTATCGGCCCAGCATTTT. It is translated as CASSLSVGGVSAQHF.

This chain joins TRBV30 and TRBJ1-4; 9 bases agree with TRBD1. Germline V lookup: CDR1 GTSNPN, CDR2 SVGIG (reference sequence). The CDR3 consists of 17 residues. V lost 3 bases and J lost 2; bases outside the gene matches: 10. The CDR3 bases are TGTGCCTGGAGGGACAGGGGCCGTGGTGCGACTAATGAAAAACTGTTTTTT. Its translation is CAWRDRGRGATNEKLFF.

The chain joins TRBV18 to TRBJ1-3; 7 nucleotides align to TRBD1. Germline V lookup: CDR1 KGHSH, CDR2 LQKENI. V lost 3 bases and J lost 5; bases outside the gene matches: 1. This CDR3 is built from 13 residues. The CDR3 region is CASSPGQRNTIYF. CDR3 nucleotide sequence: TGTGCCAGCTCACCGGGACAGAGAAACACCATATATTTT. Full variable domain (outside the CDR3, taken from reference TRBV18 and TRBJ1-3): NAGVMQNPRHLVRRRGQEARLRCSPMKGHSHVYWYRQLPEEGLKFMVYLQKENIIDESGMPKERFSAEFPKEGPSILRIQQVVRGDSAAYFCASSPGQRNTIYFGEGSWLTVV.

The J gene is TRBJ2-5, the V gene TRBV6-1, with 8 bases identical to TRBD2. This CDR3 contains 15 residues. Germline CDR1 and CDR2: MNHNS and SASEGT. V trimming: 4 bases; J trimming: 3 bases; junction bases outside the gene matches: 7. CDR3 residues: CASSVAGYGEETQYF. CDR3 sequence (DNA): TGTGCCAGCAGTGTAGCGGGATACGGGGAAGAGACCCAGTACTTC.

This clone appeared once. The chain is built from TRBV6-1 and TRBJ1-2; D gene ambiguous. CDR1 and CDR2 from the germline V gene are MNHNS and SASEGT. V lost 0 bases, J lost 1 base, and 6 bases lay in between. The CDR3 is 14 amino acids. As DNA, the CDR3 is TGTGCCAGCAGTGAAGCGCGAGATAACTATGGCTACACCTTC. This translates into CASSEARDNYGYTF.

In DNA form, the CDR3 reads TGTGCCAGCAGCCAAGGGAATCAGCCCCAGCATTTT. It is translated as CASSQGNQPQHF. This sequence joins TRBV3-1 (or the pseudogene TRBV3-2) and TRBJ1-5, with D hard to call. The CDR3 has 12 amino acids. The germline CDR1 and CDR2 sequences are LGHDT and YNNKEL (reference sequence). Trimming took 1 base from V and 4 from J, leaving 2 bases between them.

V usage is TRBV3-1 (or the pseudogene TRBV3-2) and J usage is TRBJ2-7, with 7 bases identical to TRBD1. V shed 5 bases and J 5 bases; nucleotides not matched to a gene: 9. CDR1 and CDR2 (germline): LGHDT, YNNKEL (reference sequence). This CDR3 is built from 14 residues. The CDR3 spells CASSTPGQRNEQYF. The CDR3 region has the DNA TGTGCCAGCAGCACGCCGGGACAGAGAAACGAGCAGTACTTC.

The chain combines TRBV7-6 with TRBJ1-2, with 9 bases fitting TRBD1. Looked up from germline, CDR1 is SGHVS and CDR2 is FNYEAQ. This CDR3 has 15 amino acids. V lost 5 bases to trimming and J lost 1 base; unmatched junction nucleotides: 5. The CDR3 sequence is CASSLRQGDNYGYTF. DNA of the CDR3: TGTGCCAGCAGCCTACGACAGGGGGATAACTATGGCTACACCTTC.

This chain connects TRBV19 to TRBJ1-2, with TRBD1 matching 9 bases. Per germline, CDR1 LNHDA and CDR2 SQIVND (reference sequence). The J segment lost 3 bases and the V segment lost 9 bases, leaving 14 bases of the junction unmatched. This CDR3 has 16 amino acids. The CDR3 sequence is CASLGYDRGKYYGYTF. The DNA of the CDR3 is TGTGCCAGCCTAGGGTACGACAGGGGGAAATACTATGGCTACACCTTC.

CDR3 bases: TGCGCCAGCAGCCCTACTGCAATTGGACAGGTTACCTACGAGCAGTACTTC. Translation gives CASSPTAIGQVTYEQYF. The V call is TRBV4-3, the J call TRBJ2-7, with 7 bases matching TRBD1. Germline loops: CDR1 LGHNA, CDR2 YSLEER. Trimming at V came to 4 bases and at J to 2 bases, leaving 14 bases not matched to a gene. CDR3 length: 17 amino acids.

The chain combines TRBV28 with TRBJ2-3; 7 positions agree with TRBD1. The CDR3 sequence is 14 residues long. The J segment lost 8 bases and the V segment lost 2 bases, leaving 7 bases of the junction unmatched. Germline V gene data show CDR1 as MDHEN and CDR2 as SYDVKM. CDR3 region: CASSLPTGVSTQYF. CDR3 nucleotide sequence: TGTGCCAGCAGTTTACCAACAGGGGTCAGTACGCAGTATTTT.

The J gene is TRBJ2-2, the V gene TRBV5-1; D remains ambiguous. The CDR3 is 14 amino acids. The germline V and J ends were trimmed by 0 bases and 5 bases, with 8 bases remaining between them. Germline V lookup: CDR1 SGHRS, CDR2 YFSETQ. The CDR3 sequence is CASSLVRSTGELFF. In DNA, the CDR3 is TGCGCCAGCAGCTTGGTTCGAAGTACCGGGGAGCTGTTTTTT.

This clone was counted only a few times. This sequence joins TRBV27 and TRBJ1-5; D is unresolved. This CDR3 has 15 amino acids. Germline V gene data show CDR1 as MNHEY and CDR2 as SMNVEV (reference sequence). V lost 1 base and J lost 0, with 7 bases in between. This CDR3 is CASSLYSDSNQPQHF. The CDR3 DNA reads as TGTGCCAGCAGTTTATACAGCGATAGCAATCAGCCCCAGCATTTT.

This clone turned up a few times. This chain connects TRBV28 to TRBJ1-2; D possibly corresponds to TRBD1 (5 bases). Trimming removed 3 bases from V and 4 bases from J, with 12 bases in between. The CDR3 extends over 14 amino acids. CDR1 MDHEN and CDR2 SYDVKM come from the germline V gene. For the CDR3, the DNA is TGTGCCAGCAGTTTTGTCAGGGAGACCTATGGCTACACCTTC. Protein sequence: CASSFVRETYGYTF.

V gene TRBV9 combines with J gene TRBJ1-6; TRBD1 aligns across 7 bases. Germline-derived CDR1 and CDR2 are SGDLS and YYNGEE. This CDR3 is 16 amino acids long. J was trimmed by 0 bases and V by 4 bases; bases with no gene match: 4. The CDR3 region has the DNA TGTGCCAGCAGCTTAAGGGACAGCTCCTATAATTCACCCCTCCACTTT. Protein product: CASSLRDSSYNSPLHF.

The chain uses TRBV3-1 (or the pseudogene TRBV3-2) and TRBJ2-7; D possibly corresponds to TRBD1 (6 bases). This CDR3 has 14 residues. Germline CDR1 reads LGHDT; CDR2 reads YNNKEL (reference sequence). V gave up 3 bases and J gave up 2 bases, with 11 bases separating them. CDR3 residues: CASSHRDTTYEQYF. The CDR3 nucleotides are TGTGCCAGCAGCCACCGGGACACAACCTACGAGCAGTACTTC.

The sample holds a few counts of this clone. This chain uses TRBV7-9 with TRBJ1-1, with D possibly TRBD1 on 6 matching bases. The CDR3 has 15 residues. V was shortened by 6 bases and J by 2 bases, with 16 bases between the two germline ends. Germline V gives CDR1 SEHNR, CDR2 FQNEAQ (reference sequence). The CDR3, as DNA: TGTGCCAGCAGTCCCGGGGGGGCGTTCAACACTGAAGCTTTCTTT. Residues: CASSPGGAFNTEAFF.

This clone has more than one count but fewer than ten. The rearrangement uses TRBV14 and TRBJ1-2; D remains unclear. The V gene's germline CDR1 is SGHDN and CDR2 FVKESK. V was pared by 4 bases and J by 6 bases, with 18 bases between. The CDR3 loop spans 15 amino acids. CDR3 loop: CASSPPDGVLDGYTF. The CDR3 coding sequence is TGTGCCAGCAGCCCCCCGGACGGAGTTTTAGATGGCTACACCTTC.